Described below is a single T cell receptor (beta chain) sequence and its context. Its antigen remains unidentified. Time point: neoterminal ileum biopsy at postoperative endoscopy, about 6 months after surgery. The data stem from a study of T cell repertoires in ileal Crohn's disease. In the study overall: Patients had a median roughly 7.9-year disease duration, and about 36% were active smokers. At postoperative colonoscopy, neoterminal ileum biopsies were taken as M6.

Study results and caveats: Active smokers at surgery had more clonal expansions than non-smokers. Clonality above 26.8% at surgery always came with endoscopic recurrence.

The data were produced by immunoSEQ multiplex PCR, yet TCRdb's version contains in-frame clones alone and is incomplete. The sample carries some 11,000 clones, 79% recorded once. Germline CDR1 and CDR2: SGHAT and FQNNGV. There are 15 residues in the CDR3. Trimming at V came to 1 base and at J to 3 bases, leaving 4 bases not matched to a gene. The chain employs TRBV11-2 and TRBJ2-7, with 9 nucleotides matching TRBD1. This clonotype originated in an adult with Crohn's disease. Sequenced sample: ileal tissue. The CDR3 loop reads CASSLGGGQGYEQYF. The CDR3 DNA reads TGTGCCAGCAGCTTAGGAGGGGGACAGGGCTACGAGCAGTACTTC.